Reported below is one TCR beta chain. The data were obtained in a study of blood T cells in healthy people across ages. Through a sample-barcoded 5' primer and a J-beta primer mix, a second PCR was run for about 6 to 11 cycles. TCRdb reprocessed the 5' RACE reads with MiXCR, giving one entry per CDR3 protein. The profile shows under 1,100,000 distinct CDR3 sequences, around 25% of them singletons. CDR1 and CDR2 from the germline V gene are SQVTM and ANQGSEA. V was pared by 0 bases and J by 6 bases, with 5 bases between. The CDR3 length is 12 residues. The same sample was also used in a study of T cells of mothers and their children.

The sequencing input was blood. This clonotype was obtained from a girl under 10 years old in good health. The chain recombines TRBV29-1 with TRBJ1-4; tentatively, D is TRBD1 (5 bases). The CDR3 spells CSVEEGDEKLFF. For the CDR3, the DNA is TGCAGCGTTGAAGAGGGGGATGAAAAACTGTTTTTT.